This T cell receptor beta chain was captured by sequencing in a study of blood T cells in healthy people across ages. This clonotype has a count of ten or more. Trimming shortened V by 2 bases and J by 8 bases, and 18 bases separated the two germline ends. CDR3 length: 15 residues. CDR1 is MNHNY and CDR2 is SVGAGI in the germline V gene (reference sequence). Using a J-beta primer mix together with a sample-barcoded 5' primer, a second PCR was run for roughly 6 to 12 cycles. In TCRdb, the 5' RACE reads were re-called with MiXCR into one record per CDR3 protein. The sample lists 710,000 or so distinct CDR3 sequences, less than 40% seen once, with less than 20% in the top ten.

The rearrangement joins TRBV6-6 to TRBJ1-2; D possibly corresponds to TRBD1 (5 bases). The specimen was blood. This clonotype was obtained from a woman aged 80 or older in good health. The CDR3: CASSYRAGQAEGYTF. CDR3 DNA: TGTGCCAGCAGTTACCGGGCAGGGCAGGCGGAAGGCTACACCTTC.